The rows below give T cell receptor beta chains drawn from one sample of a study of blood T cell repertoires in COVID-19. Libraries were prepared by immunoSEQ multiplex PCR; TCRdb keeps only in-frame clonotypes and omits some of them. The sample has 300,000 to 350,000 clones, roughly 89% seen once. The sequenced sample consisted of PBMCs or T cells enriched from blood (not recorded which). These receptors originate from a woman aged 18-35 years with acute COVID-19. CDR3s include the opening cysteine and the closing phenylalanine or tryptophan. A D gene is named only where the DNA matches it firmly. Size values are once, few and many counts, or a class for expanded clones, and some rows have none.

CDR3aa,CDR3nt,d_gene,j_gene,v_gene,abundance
CASSQELAGHYEQYF,TGTGCCAGCAGCCAAGAACTAGCGGGCCACTACGAGCAGTACTTC,TRBD2,TRBJ2-7,TRBV4-2,.
CASRAGTGGGYTF,TGCGCCAGCAGGGCCGGGACAGGGGGTGGCTACACCTTC,TRBD1,TRBJ1-2,TRBV10-2,.
CASSRGLAGVGNEQFF,TGTGCCAGCAGCCGAGGACTAGCGGGAGTTGGGAATGAGCAGTTCTTC,TRBD2,TRBJ2-1,TRBV4-2,.
CASRPTTGGATNEKLFF,TGTGCCAGCAGACCTACGACAGGGGGAGCAACTAATGAAAAACTGTTTTTT,TRBD1,TRBJ1-4,TRBV28,once
CASSQDREGNQPQHF,TGTGCCAGCAGTCAAGACAGGGAGGGCAATCAGCCCCAGCATTTT,TRBD1,TRBJ1-5,TRBV27,.
CASSQFRGRNEQYF,TGTGCCAGCAGTCAGTTTCGCGGGAGGAACGAGCAGTACTTC,TRBD2,TRBJ2-7,TRBV6-5,.
CASSIGQGDSDTQYF,TGCGCCAGCAGCATAGGACAGGGGGATTCAGATACGCAGTATTTT,TRBD1,TRBJ2-3,TRBV5-1,.
CASSGTGTGVPANYGYTF,TGTGCCAGCAGCGGAACCGGGACAGGGGTCCCAGCTAACTATGGCTACACCTTC,TRBD1,TRBJ1-2,TRBV9,.
CSVPWGGNQPQHF,TGCAGCGTACCCTGGGGGGGCAATCAGCCCCAGCATTTT,.,TRBJ1-5,TRBV29-1,.
CATSPGPGTGELNEKLFF,TGTGCCACCAGCCCCGGACCCGGGACAGGGGAGCTGAATGAAAAACTGTTTTTT,TRBD1,TRBJ1-4,TRBV15,.
CASSEFPVEDTEAFF,TGTGCCAGCAGTGAATTCCCGGTCGAAGACACTGAAGCTTTCTTT,.,TRBJ1-1,TRBV6-1,once
CAWSVHFFGRVDGYTF,TGTGCCTGGAGTGTACATTTCTTTGGCAGGGTAGACGGCTACACCTTC,.,TRBJ1-2,TRBV30,.
CASSLSISGNTIYF,TGTGCCAGCAGCCTGTCTATATCTGGAAACACCATATATTTT,.,TRBJ1-3,TRBV11-2,few
CATQGLSSGNTIYF,TGTGCCACCCAGGGGTTGAGCTCTGGAAACACCATATATTTT,.,TRBJ1-3,TRBV15,.
CASSFPQGNNQPQHF,TGTGCCAGTAGTTTTCCACAGGGTAACAATCAGCCCCAGCATTTT,.,TRBJ1-5,TRBV19,.
CASSGTPSNYGYTF,TGTGCCAGCAGCGGGACACCGTCTAACTATGGCTACACCTTC,.,TRBJ1-2,TRBV28,.
CASRPQVRNQPQHF,TGTGCCAGCAGGCCGCAGGTACGCAATCAGCCCCAGCATTTT,.,TRBJ1-5,TRBV28,.
CASSEASITGGELFF,TGTGCCAGCAGTGAGGCTAGCATAACCGGCGGGGAGCTGTTTTTT,.,TRBJ2-2,TRBV6-1,.
CASRSGTPNTGELFF,TGTGCCAGCAGGTCCGGGACACCGAACACCGGGGAGCTGTTTTTT,.,TRBJ2-2,TRBV28,.
CASSTTSKYNEQFF,TGTGCCAGTAGCACGACTAGTAAGTACAATGAGCAGTTCTTC,.,TRBJ2-1,TRBV19,.
CASSPLITGINEKLFF,TGTGCCAGCTCACCACTTATTACAGGGATTAATGAAAAACTGTTTTTT,.,TRBJ1-4,TRBV18,few
CASSLRGSYNEQFF,TGTGCCAGTAGTTTAAGGGGCTCCTACAATGAGCAGTTCTTC,.,TRBJ2-1,TRBV19,.
CASSQPGGNQPQHF,TGTGCCAGCAGCCAGCCAGGGGGAAATCAGCCCCAGCATTTT,TRBD1,TRBJ1-5,TRBV3-1/TRBV3-2,once
CASSPTAGSEQFF,TGTGCCAGCAGCCCCACCGCGGGTTCTGAGCAGTTCTTC,.,TRBJ2-1,TRBV16,.
CASSTTGVRNGYTF,TGTGCCAGCAGTACGACAGGGGTAAGGAATGGCTACACCTTC,TRBD1,TRBJ1-2,TRBV28,once
CAWSPTGPDEAFF,TGTGCCTGGAGTCCCACAGGACCTGATGAAGCTTTCTTT,.,TRBJ1-1,TRBV30,.
CASAIWGQGAHEQYF,TGTGCCAGCGCCATTTGGGGGCAGGGGGCCCACGAGCAGTACTTC,TRBD1,TRBJ2-7,TRBV3-1/TRBV3-2,.
CASSYGLGPQHF,TGTGCCAGCAGTTACGGGTTAGGGCCCCAGCATTTT,.,TRBJ1-5,TRBV28,.
CASSSPRLAANNEQFF,TGTGCCAGCAGTTCTCCCAGACTAGCGGCTAACAATGAGCAGTTCTTC,TRBD2,TRBJ2-1,TRBV28,.
CASSGDSGRAYGYTF,TGTGCCAGTAGCGGGGACTCGGGGAGGGCCTATGGCTACACCTTC,.,TRBJ1-2,TRBV19,.
CASSFWSGNTIYF,TGTGCCAGCAGCTTCTGGAGTGGAAACACCATATATTTT,.,TRBJ1-3,TRBV7-8,.
CASSLGASGDYGYTF,TGTGCCAGCAGCCTAGGGGCCTCCGGTGACTATGGCTACACCTTC,.,TRBJ1-2,TRBV3-1/TRBV3-2,.
CAWSAYDTQYF,TGTGCCTGGAGTGCCTACGATACGCAGTATTTT,.,TRBJ2-3,TRBV30,.
CASTLTGTGYEQYF,TGTGCCAGTACCCTCACAGGGACGGGGTACGAGCAGTACTTC,.,TRBJ2-7,TRBV19,.
CASSISEYNEQFF,TGTGCCAGCAGCATTAGCGAGTACAATGAGCAGTTCTTC,.,TRBJ2-1,TRBV6-5,.
CAWSPTGGYGYTF,TGTGCCTGGAGTCCTACAGGGGGCTATGGCTACACCTTC,TRBD1,TRBJ1-2,TRBV30,once
CASSQDSGRPDEQYF,TGTGCCAGCAGCCAAGACAGTGGGAGGCCAGACGAGCAGTACTTC,.,TRBJ2-7,TRBV4-2,.
CSVPRDRDYGYTF,TGCAGCGTCCCCCGGGACAGGGACTATGGCTACACCTTC,TRBD1,TRBJ1-2,TRBV29-1,.
CAGGQDTEAFF,TGTGCCGGGGGACAGGACACTGAAGCTTTCTTT,TRBD1,TRBJ1-1,TRBV7-9,.
CASGQGRGEKLFF,TGCGCCAGCGGACAGGGAAGAGGGGAAAAACTGTTTTTT,TRBD1,TRBJ1-4,TRBV5-1,.
CASSKSVANTGELFF,TGTGCCAGCAGCAAGAGCGTCGCGAACACCGGGGAGCTGTTTTTT,.,TRBJ2-2,TRBV11-3,.
CASSVKDRSHSGANVLTF,TGTGCCAGCAGCGTTAAGGACAGGTCGCACTCTGGGGCCAACGTCCTGACTTTC,TRBD1,TRBJ2-6,TRBV9,.
CASSQDSWREQFF,TGTGCCAGCAGCCAAGATTCGTGGAGAGAGCAGTTCTTC,.,TRBJ2-1,TRBV14,few
CASSLGGQDTEAFF,TGTGCCAGCAGCTTAGGGGGACAGGACACTGAAGCTTTCTTT,TRBD1,TRBJ1-1,TRBV7-3,.
CASSPISGRGETQYF,TGTGCCAGCTCACCAATCAGTGGCCGGGGGGAGACCCAGTACTTC,.,TRBJ2-5,TRBV18,.
CAISEPTSGSYEQYF,TGTGCCATCAGTGAGCCGACTAGCGGTTCCTACGAGCAGTACTTC,TRBD2,TRBJ2-7,TRBV10-3,.
CASSVAESTVYEQYF,TGTGCCAGCAGCGTAGCCGAATCGACAGTCTACGAGCAGTACTTC,.,TRBJ2-7,TRBV9,.
CSVRLTATEQYF,TGCAGCGTCCGACTAACGGCCACCGAGCAGTACTTC,.,TRBJ2-7,TRBV29-1,.
CASSEPVAASSYEQYF,TGTGCCAGCAGTGAACCAGTAGCGGCTAGCTCCTACGAGCAGTACTTC,.,TRBJ2-7,TRBV6-1,.
CASSQAGTGALGYTF,TGTGCCAGCAGCCAGGCCGGGACAGGGGCCCTTGGCTACACCTTC,TRBD1,TRBJ1-2,TRBV14,.
CASSWGQGGDYGYTF,TGCGCCAGCAGCTGGGGCCAGGGTGGAGACTATGGCTACACCTTC,.,TRBJ1-2,TRBV5-1,.
CASSFLGLAGADTQYF,TGTGCCAGCAGCTTTTTGGGACTAGCGGGAGCAGATACGCAGTATTTT,TRBD2,TRBJ2-3,TRBV3-1/TRBV3-2,.